Shown below are 4 T cell receptor beta chains from a single sample sequenced in a study of Graves' ophthalmopathy and Graves' hyperthyroidism. RNA transcripts were the template, and TCR beta CDR3 regions were amplified from them. The library came from an HTBI-primed first-round RT-PCR and a second-round multiplex PCR. One entry per CDR3 protein results from TCRdb running MiXCR on the multiplex PCR reads. The sample includes approximately 1.2 million distinct CDR3 sequences, about 35% of them seen just once. The sequencing sample was made of peripheral blood or thyroid tissue (not recorded which). The receptors derive from an adult man with Graves' hyperthyroidism.

V is TRBV5-8 and J is TRBJ1-5; D possibly corresponds to TRBD1 (5 bases). The CDR3 sequence is 15 residues long. Germline CDR1 and CDR2: SGHTS and YDEGEE. V was clipped by 1 base and J by 4 bases, with 12 bases between them. CDR3 in DNA: TGTGCCAGCAGCTTGTATCAGGGATCAAATCAGCCCCAGCATTTT. It yields the protein CASSLYQGSNQPQHF.

There are a few counts of this clonotype. The chain employs TRBV2 and TRBJ1-3; D is uncertain. Trimming took 2 bases from V and 4 from J, leaving 15 bases between them. Looked up from germline, CDR1 is SNHLY and CDR2 is FYNNEI. This CDR3 has 16 residues. This chain's CDR3 is CASSEYGQDQGNTIYF. CDR3 coding DNA: TGTGCCAGCAGTGAATATGGGCAGGACCAAGGAAACACCATATATTTT.

This sequence joins TRBV6-6 and TRBJ1-2; D is undetermined. Germline CDR1 MNHNY, CDR2 SVGAGI (reference sequence). The CDR3 sequence is 15 residues long. The ends were cut back, 0 bases at V and 1 base at J, with 9 bases in the middle. The CDR3 sequence: CASSYSTTVNYGYTF. The DNA of the CDR3 is TGTGCCAGCAGTTACTCGACGACGGTTAACTATGGCTACACCTTC.

This chain links TRBV11-2 with TRBJ2-3; no reliable D call. The CDR3 length is 12 residues. V gave up 3 bases and J gave up 4 bases, with 5 bases separating them. Germline lookup yields CDR1 SGHAT and CDR2 FQNNGV. CDR3 region: CASSLTSDTQYF. For the CDR3, the DNA is TGTGCCAGCAGCTTGACATCAGATACGCAGTATTTT.